A single sample is the source of the 25 T cell receptor beta chains below, sequenced in a study of T-cell reconstitution after alpha-beta-depleted transplantation in children. Unique molecular identifiers were incorporated during preparation of the TCRbeta library. Using its own MiXCR run on the PCR reads, TCRdb lists one record per CDR3 protein. The table lists 500,000 to 750,000 distinct CDR3 sequences, 10% to 15% of them singletons. Sequenced here: PBMCs, mostly from graft donor cells, sampled 360 days after TCRalphabeta/CD19-depleted stem cell transplant. These receptors all come from a male patient between 5 and 17 years old who had a stem cell transplant for acute myeloid leukemia, so the T cells may come from the graft donor.

This clonotype was seen a handful of times. The chain combines TRBV28 with TRBJ2-4, with TRBD1 matching 7 bases. Germline V gives CDR1 MDHEN, CDR2 SYDVKM. The CDR3 is 13 residues long. V was pared by 4 bases and J by 8 bases, with 5 bases of the junction left unmatched. CDR3 in amino acids: CASSSTGVHIQYF. The CDR3 DNA reads TGTGCCAGCAGTTCTACAGGGGTCCACATTCAGTACTTC.

This clonotype was observed at least ten times. This chain links TRBV12-3 or TRBV12-4 with TRBJ2-7; 8 bases are shared with TRBD2. V lost 8 bases to trimming and J lost 6 bases; unmatched junction nucleotides: 18. The CDR3 is 16 amino acids. DNA of the CDR3: TGTGCCAGCTCCCTTCTCGCGGGGGGCGCGTCTCGCGAGCAGTACTTC. This gives the protein CASSLLAGGASREQYF.

The J gene is TRBJ1-2, the V gene TRBV20-1, with 10 bases identical to TRBD1. The J segment lost 6 bases and the V segment lost 0 bases, leaving 10 bases of the junction unmatched. Germline V gene data show CDR1 as DFQATT and CDR2 as SNEGSKA (reference sequence). The CDR3 has 16 amino acids. The CDR3 sequence is CSARDRDRGQHHGYTF. CDR3 nucleotide sequence: TGCAGTGCTAGAGATCGAGACAGGGGGCAACATCATGGCTACACCTTC.

The chain carries TRBV5-1 and TRBJ2-7, with D possibly matching TRBD2 (6 bases). Between the trimmed V and J ends, which lost 4 bases and 3 bases, there was a span of 14 bases. Germline CDR1 and CDR2: SGHRS and YFSETQ. The CDR3 has 14 residues. CDR3 in amino acids: CASSNRDSSYEQYF. CDR3 sequence (DNA): TGCGCCAGCAGCAACCGGGACTCTAGCTACGAGCAGTACTTC.

There are a few counts of this clonotype. The rearrangement uses TRBV5-4 and TRBJ2-6; D is uncertain. The V end lost 0 bases, the J end lost 4 bases, and 14 bases lay between the germline ends. CDR3 length equals 17 residues. Germline CDR1 and CDR2: SGHNT and YYREEE (reference sequence). The CDR3 loop is CASSLGQISSGANVLTF. Here the CDR3 DNA reads TGTGCCAGCAGCTTGGGTCAGATCTCTTCCGGGGCCAACGTCCTGACTTTC. The full variable domain, rest sourced from reference TRBV5-4 and TRBJ2-6, is ETGVTQSPTHLIKTRGQQVTLRCSSQSGHNTVSWYQQALGQGPQFIFQYYREEENGRGNFPPRFSGLQFPNYSSELNVNALELDDSALYLCASSLGQISSGANVLTFGAGSRLTVL.

The sample holds many counts of this clonotype. The genes are TRBV7-2 and TRBJ2-7; D call uncertain. V shed 0 bases and J shed 5 bases, with 5 bases lying between them. In germline, CDR1 is SGHTA, CDR2 FQGNSA. This CDR3 comprises 12 residues. The CDR3 region is CASSLASHEQYF. The CDR3 coding sequence is TGTGCCAGCAGCTTAGCGTCACACGAGCAGTACTTC.

This clonotype was counted only a few times. This chain uses TRBV28 with TRBJ2-5; the match to TRBD1 covers 11 bases. CDR3 size: 16 residues. The J segment lost 4 bases and the V segment lost 3 bases, leaving 7 bases of the junction unmatched. Germline CDR1 reads MDHEN; CDR2 reads SYDVKM. CDR3 loop: CASSFDGTGGRETQYF. CDR3 DNA sequence: TGTGCCAGCAGTTTCGACGGGACAGGGGGTCGAGAGACCCAGTACTTC.

The rearrangement joins TRBV10-3 to TRBJ2-7; 8 bases align to TRBD1. The CDR3 totals 15 residues. Germline assignment: CDR1 ENHRY and CDR2 SYGVKD. V lost 6 bases to trimming and J lost 4 bases; unmatched junction nucleotides: 11. This CDR3 reads CAIRGQGISAYEQYF. Here the CDR3 DNA reads TGTGCCATCAGAGGACAGGGTATTAGCGCGTACGAGCAGTACTTC.

This clonotype occurred a few times. The genes are TRBV29-1 and TRBJ1-2; perhaps TRBD1 as D (5 bases). The CDR3 covers 12 residues. V was clipped by 3 bases and J by 3 bases, with 8 bases between them. The V gene's germline CDR1 is SQVTM and CDR2 ANQGSEA. The CDR3 DNA sequence: TGCAGCGTTGACAGGGTCTACTATGGCTACACCTTC. This translates into CSVDRVYYGYTF.

This clonotype was seen only once. The chain employs TRBV27 and TRBJ2-1; unclear D gene. The CDR3 is made up of 14 amino acids. Deletions cut 3 bases from V and 3 bases from J, with 9 bases between. Germline CDR1 reads MNHEY; CDR2 reads SMNVEV (reference sequence). The CDR3 sequence is CASSFFGSYNEQFF. In nucleotides, the CDR3 is TGTGCCAGCAGTTTCTTCGGCAGCTACAATGAGCAGTTCTTC.

This clonotype came up a few times. The chain carries TRBV18 and TRBJ2-3; D not certain. CDR3 size: 13 residues. V was pared by 2 bases and J by 3 bases, with 6 bases between. Germline V gives CDR1 KGHSH, CDR2 LQKENI. CDR3 sequence: CASSPDRTDTQYF. CDR3 DNA: TGTGCCAGCTCACCAGACCGAACAGATACGCAGTATTTT.

This clonotype was observed a handful of times. V usage is TRBV18 and J usage is TRBJ2-1; the match to TRBD2 covers 7 bases. Trimming removed 5 bases from V and 5 bases from J; junction bases left unmatched: 12. Germline-derived CDR1 and CDR2 are KGHSH and LQKENI. The CDR3 length is 16 residues. As DNA, the CDR3 is TGTGCCAGCTCAACCCTTATGAGGGAGGGCCACAATGAGCAGTTCTTC. Residues: CASSTLMREGHNEQFF.

The V gene is TRBV4-3, the J gene TRBJ2-7, with 9 bases fitting TRBD2. V dropped 1 base and J dropped 3; count of bases not matched to a gene: 10. This CDR3 has 17 amino acids. Germline CDR1 LGHNA, CDR2 YSLEER. Here the CDR3 DNA reads TGCGCCAGCAGCCAAGTAAGCCCTAGCGGGAACTACTACGAGCAGTACTTC. Translated: CASSQVSPSGNYYEQYF.

In this sample, this clonotype turned up a few times. This chain uses TRBV29-1 with TRBJ2-1; D remains unclear. The CDR3 covers 15 residues. Trimming cost V 3 bases and J 0 bases, with 12 bases left between them. Per the germline V gene, CDR1 is SQVTM and CDR2 is ANQGSEA. As DNA, the CDR3 is TGCAGCGTTGAGGGTAGAAAGCGCTCCTACAATGAGCAGTTCTTC. Its translation: CSVEGRKRSYNEQFF.

This clonotype has a handful of counts. The gene calls are TRBV12-3 or TRBV12-4 and TRBJ2-5, with D perhaps TRBD1 or TRBD2 (5 bases each). Trimming took off 7 bases at V and 3 bases at J, with 18 bases between the two ends. The CDR3 runs to 15 residues. CDR3 loop: CASNLGESKKETQYF. As DNA, the CDR3 is TGTGCCAGCAACCTAGGGGAGTCGAAAAAAGAGACCCAGTACTTC.

Many counts were recorded for this clonotype. This chain uses TRBV6-2 or TRBV6-3 with TRBJ2-2; 14 positions match TRBD2. With 1 base clipped from V and 7 bases from J, the junction kept 2 bases outside the gene matches. Germline CDR1 MNHEY, CDR2 SVGEGT. The CDR3 has 16 amino acids. The DNA for the CDR3 is TGTGCCAGCAGTTACTACGGACTAGCGGGAGGCGGGGAGCTGTTTTTT. It translates to CASSYYGLAGGGELFF.

This clonotype was observed a handful of times. The chain couples TRBV9 to TRBJ2-3; 8 bases fit TRBD2. Losses at the gene ends were 0 bases for V and 0 bases for J; bases not matched to a gene: 9. The germline V gene encodes CDR1 SGDLS and CDR2 YYNGEE. The CDR3 covers 18 residues. CDR3 nucleotides: TGTGCCAGCAGCGTAGCAGAAGGGGTAGCGGGAAGCACAGATACGCAGTATTTT. It codes for CASSVAEGVAGSTDTQYF.

This clonotype was counted a single time. V usage is TRBV15 and J usage is TRBJ2-1; 10 positions agree with TRBD2. Trimming cost V 3 bases and J 15 bases; bases outside gene matches: 17. CDR1 is LNHNV, CDR2 YYDKDF, per germline (reference sequence). The CDR3 extends over 16 amino acids. This CDR3 is CATSRSPTSGMSGRFF. The CDR3 DNA follows: TGTGCCACCAGCAGGTCCCCTACTAGCGGGATGTCTGGTAGGTTCTTC.

This clonotype turned up a few times. V is TRBV28 and J is TRBJ2-7; TRBD2 matches at 11 bases. CDR1 and CDR2 from the germline V gene are MDHEN and SYDVKM. The CDR3 is made up of 16 amino acids. The J segment lost 2 bases and the V segment lost 6 bases, leaving 9 bases of the junction unmatched. The DNA of the CDR3 is TGTGCCAGCAGACCCGTCGGACTAGCGGGCACCTACGAGCAGTACTTC. Its translation: CASRPVGLAGTYEQYF.

The V gene is TRBV29-1, the J gene TRBJ2-5; D gene unclear. The CDR3 spans 12 residues. Germline V lookup: CDR1 SQVTM, CDR2 ANQGSEA. Trimming shortened V by 5 bases and J by 2 bases, and 9 bases separated the two germline ends. CDR3 bases: TGCAGCGTTCCTGGCAGTCAAGAGACCCAGTACTTC. Encoded protein: CSVPGSQETQYF.

This clonotype was observed at least ten times. The chain is built from TRBV29-1 and TRBJ2-7; 7 bases fit TRBD1. Germline trimming cut 7 bases from V and 2 bases from J; bases unmatched to any gene: 11. The CDR3 contains 14 residues. CDR1 and CDR2 (germline): SQVTM, ANQGSEA. CDR3 sequence: CSATKDRAPYEQYF. In DNA form, the CDR3 reads TGCAGCGCTACTAAAGACAGGGCCCCCTACGAGCAGTACTTC.

This clonotype has a count of ten or more. The chain is built from TRBV15 and TRBJ2-7, with D unclear. V was cut by 3 bases and J by 2 bases, with 8 bases left in between. Germline V gene lookup returns CDR1 LNHNV and CDR2 YYDKDF (reference sequence). This CDR3 spans 13 amino acids. The chain's CDR3 is CATSRTVAYEQYF. The CDR3 DNA reads as TGTGCCACCAGCAGGACCGTGGCCTACGAGCAGTACTTC.

This clonotype showed up many times. This chain links TRBV12-3 or TRBV12-4 with TRBJ2-5; no definite D call. CDR3 length: 14 residues. The V and J ends lost 1 base and 5 bases respectively, with 11 bases between them. CDR3 nucleotides: TGTGCCAGCAGTTTAGGGGCTCTGTATGAGACCCAGTACTTC. Encoded protein: CASSLGALYETQYF.

CDR3 nucleotides: TGTGCCAGCAGTTACCCGGGCGCTAGCGGGAGGTGGACAGATACGCAGTATTTT. It is translated as CASSYPGASGRWTDTQYF. The genes are TRBV6-2 or TRBV6-3 and TRBJ2-3, with 11 bases matching TRBD2. V dropped 2 bases and J dropped 3; count of bases not matched to a gene: 10. This CDR3 contains 18 residues. Germline values: CDR1 MNHEY, CDR2 SVGEGT.

This clonotype was found many times. The chain recombines TRBV12-3 or TRBV12-4 with TRBJ2-5, with 10 bases identical to TRBD2. The CDR3 is 14 amino acids. V gave up 6 bases and J gave up 2 bases; unmatched junction bases: 3. The CDR3 DNA reads as TGTGCCAGCAGCCGGACTAGCGGACAAGAGACCCAGTACTTC. It codes for CASSRTSGQETQYF.